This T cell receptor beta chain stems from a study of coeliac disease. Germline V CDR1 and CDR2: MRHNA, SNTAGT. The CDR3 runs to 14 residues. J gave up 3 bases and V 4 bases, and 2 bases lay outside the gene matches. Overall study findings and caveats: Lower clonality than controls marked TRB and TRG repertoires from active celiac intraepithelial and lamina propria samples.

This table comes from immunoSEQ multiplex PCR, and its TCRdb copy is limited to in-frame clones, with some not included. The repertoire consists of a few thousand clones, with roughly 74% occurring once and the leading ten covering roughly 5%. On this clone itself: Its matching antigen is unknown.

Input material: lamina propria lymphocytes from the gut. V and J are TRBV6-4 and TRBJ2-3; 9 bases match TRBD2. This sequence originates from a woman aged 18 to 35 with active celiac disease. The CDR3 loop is CASSVLAGTDTQYF. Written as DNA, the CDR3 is TGTGCCAGCAGTGTTCTAGCGGGGACAGATACGCAGTATTTT.